The rows below give T cell receptor beta chains drawn from one sample of a study of blood T cells in healthy people across ages. Via MiXCR, TCRdb re-called the 5' RACE reads, giving one row per CDR3 protein. Among more than 1,000,000 distinct CDR3 sequences listed, around 27% were seen once. These data were also reused for a study on T cells of mothers and their children.

Sequencing was performed on blood. The receptor set was obtained from a girl under 10 years old in good health. Both conserved end residues are part of each CDR3. The D gene is left open where the match is weak. Clone size is not always given. Where it is, it says once, few, many or a class for expanded clones.

J	V	D	size	CDR3	DNA
TRBJ1-6	TRBV6-1	NA	few	CASSGVVRLNSPLHF	TGTGCCAGCAGTGGAGTTGTCAGACTAAATTCACCCCTCCACTTT
TRBJ1-2	TRBV7-9	NA	NA	CASSPGLGKDGYTF	TGTGCCAGCAGCCCCGGACTAGGGAAGGATGGCTACACCTTC
TRBJ1-5	TRBV12-3/TRBV12-4	NA	once	CASSSLGRAGPQHF	TGTGCCAGCAGTTCCCTAGGGCGGGCTGGGCCCCAGCATTTT
TRBJ1-1	TRBV4-3	TRBD1	many	CASSQDGTGTNEAFF	TGCGCCAGCAGCCAAGATGGGACAGGGACTAATGAAGCTTTCTTT
TRBJ2-1	TRBV9	TRBD1	many	CASGGTGPNEQFF	TGTGCCAGCGGTGGGACAGGGCCTAATGAGCAGTTCTTC
TRBJ2-6	TRBV11-2	NA	NA	CASSAVPGAGESSGANVLTF	TGTGCCAGCAGTGCAGTGCCCGGGGCAGGAGAAAGCTCTGGGGCCAACGTCCTGACTTTC
TRBJ2-4	TRBV6-5	NA	NA	CASSYGTENIQYF	TGTGCCAGCAGTTACGGGACGGAAAACATTCAGTACTTC
TRBJ2-3	TRBV10-3	NA	NA	CAITGDHFTDTQYF	TGTGCCATCACGGGGGACCATTTCACAGATACGCAGTATTTT
TRBJ2-7	TRBV7-9	TRBD1	few	CASSQRTGEVYEQYF	TGTGCCAGCAGCCAACGGACAGGGGAGGTCTACGAGCAGTACTTC
TRBJ2-5	TRBV7-6	NA	NA	CASSLRGGSIQETQYF	TGTGCCAGCAGCCTACGCGGCGGTTCAATCCAAGAGACCCAGTACTTC
TRBJ1-1	TRBV12-3/TRBV12-4	NA	NA	CASSFALTGVTEAFF	TGTGCCAGCAGTTTTGCTCTAACGGGCGTCACTGAAGCTTTCTTT
TRBJ2-6	TRBV5-1	NA	NA	CASSSGVDLSGANVLTF	TGCGCCAGCAGCTCAGGGGTTGACCTCTCTGGGGCCAACGTCCTGACTTTC
TRBJ2-2	TRBV7-9	TRBD2	few	CASSRLAATGELFF	TGTGCCAGCAGCAGACTAGCGGCCACCGGGGAGCTGTTTTTT
TRBJ1-5	TRBV27	NA	NA	CASRTQEHQPQHF	TGTGCCAGCAGGACGCAAGAGCATCAGCCCCAGCATTTT
TRBJ2-1	TRBV3-1	TRBD2	NA	CATSRTSGSSEQFF	TGTGCCACCTCTCGGACTAGCGGGAGTAGTGAGCAGTTCTTC
TRBJ1-5	TRBV12-3/TRBV12-4	NA	NA	CASSPWGNQPQHF	TGTGCCAGCAGTCCCTGGGGGAATCAGCCCCAGCATTTT
TRBJ2-7	TRBV29-1	TRBD2	NA	CSVSSGGDPRDEQYF	TGCAGCGTCTCTAGCGGGGGGGACCCGAGGGACGAGCAGTACTTC
TRBJ2-7	TRBV7-9	NA	many	CASSLAHEQYF	TGTGCCAGCAGCTTAGCGCACGAGCAGTACTTC
TRBJ1-1	TRBV20-1	NA	few	CSTKGALNTEAFF	TGCAGTACAAAAGGGGCTCTGAACACTGAAGCTTTCTTT
TRBJ2-3	TRBV28	TRBD1	few	CASSLWGQGSDTQYF	TGTGCCAGCAGTTTATGGGGACAGGGGTCAGATACGCAGTATTTT
TRBJ2-4	TRBV11-2	TRBD2	few	CASSFLAGGRDIQYF	TGTGCCAGCAGCTTCCTAGCGGGGGGCAGGGACATTCAGTACTTC
TRBJ2-1	TRBV14	TRBD1	few	CASSEMVGTGDYNEQFF	TGTGCCAGCAGCGAAATGGTAGGGACAGGGGACTACAATGAGCAGTTCTTC
TRBJ2-5	TRBV28	TRBD2	few	CASSLTGGTQETQYF	TGTGCCAGCAGTTTGACGGGAGGGACCCAAGAGACCCAGTACTTC
TRBJ2-5	TRBV28	NA	NA	CASSSSNRGGYF	TGTGCCAGCAGTTCCTCCAACAGGGGGGGGTACTTC
TRBJ1-3	TRBV6-1	NA	NA	CASSSRGTGNTIYF	TGTGCCAGCAGCTCGAGAGGGACAGGAAACACCATATATTTT
TRBJ1-5	TRBV6-2/TRBV6-3	NA	NA	CASRWTSSNQPQHF	TGTGCCAGCAGATGGACCAGTAGCAATCAGCCCCAGCATTTT
TRBJ2-5	TRBV20-1	NA	NA	CSAEQGRGETQYF	TGCAGTGCAGAGCAGGGTCGAGGGGAGACCCAGTACTTC
TRBJ2-5	TRBV4-1	NA	NA	CASSQDPEAGKFF	TGCGCCAGCAGCCAAGATCCTGAGGCAGGGAAGTTCTTC
TRBJ2-6	TRBV9	NA	NA	CASSPRRVSGANVLTF	TGTGCCAGCAGCCCCCGACGGGTCTCTGGGGCCAACGTCCTGACTTTC
TRBJ2-4	TRBV12-3/TRBV12-4	TRBD2	NA	CAVAGAGNIQYF	TGTGCCGTAGCGGGGGCAGGGAACATTCAGTACTTC
TRBJ2-7	TRBV6-5	NA	few	CASSWGNEQYF	TGTGCCAGCAGCTGGGGGAACGAGCAGTACTTC
TRBJ1-1	TRBV27	NA	many	CASSLRGVNTEAFF	TGTGCCAGCAGTTTACGCGGGGTAAACACTGAAGCTTTCTTT
TRBJ1-1	TRBV10-3	TRBD1	NA	CATSGMGTGVNTEAFF	TGTGCCACCTCTGGGATGGGGACAGGCGTGAACACTGAAGCTTTCTTT
TRBJ2-1	TRBV6-1	TRBD2	NA	CASSEGAGGPGEQFF	TGTGCCAGCAGTGAAGGAGCGGGAGGGCCAGGTGAGCAGTTCTTC
TRBJ2-6	TRBV12-3/TRBV12-4	NA	few	CASSGGKANVLTF	TGTGCCAGCAGCGGGGGCAAGGCCAACGTCCTGACTTTC
TRBJ2-1	TRBV5-1	TRBD2	few	CASNRLAGGLRDEQFF	TGCGCCAGCAACAGACTAGCGGGGGGGCTGAGGGATGAGCAGTTCTTC
TRBJ2-7	TRBV7-9	NA	NA	CASSLIAGYEQYF	TGTGCCAGCAGCTTAATCGCGGGGTACGAGCAGTACTTC